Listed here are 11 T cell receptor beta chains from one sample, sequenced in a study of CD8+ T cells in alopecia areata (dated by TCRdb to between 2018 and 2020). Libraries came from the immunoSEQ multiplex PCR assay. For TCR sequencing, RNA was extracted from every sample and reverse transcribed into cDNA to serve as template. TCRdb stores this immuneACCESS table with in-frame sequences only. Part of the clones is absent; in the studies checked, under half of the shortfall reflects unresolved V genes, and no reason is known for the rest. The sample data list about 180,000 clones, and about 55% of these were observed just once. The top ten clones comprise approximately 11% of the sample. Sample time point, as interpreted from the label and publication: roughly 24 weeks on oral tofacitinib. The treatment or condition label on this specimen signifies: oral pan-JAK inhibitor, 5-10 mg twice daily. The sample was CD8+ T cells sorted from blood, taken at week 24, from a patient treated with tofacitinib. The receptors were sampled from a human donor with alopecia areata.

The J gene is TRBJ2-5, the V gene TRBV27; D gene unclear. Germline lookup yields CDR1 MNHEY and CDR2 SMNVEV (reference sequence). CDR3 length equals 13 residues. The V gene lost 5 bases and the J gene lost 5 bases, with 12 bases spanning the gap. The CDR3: CASSLLMGETQYF. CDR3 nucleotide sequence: TGTGCCAGCAGTCTCCTGATGGGGGAGACCCAGTACTTC.

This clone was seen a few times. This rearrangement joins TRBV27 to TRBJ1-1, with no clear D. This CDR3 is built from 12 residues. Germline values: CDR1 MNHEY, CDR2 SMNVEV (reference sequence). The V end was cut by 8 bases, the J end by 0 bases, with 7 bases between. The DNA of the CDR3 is TGTGCCAGCGGACCGCTGAACACTGAAGCTTTCTTT. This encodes CASGPLNTEAFF.

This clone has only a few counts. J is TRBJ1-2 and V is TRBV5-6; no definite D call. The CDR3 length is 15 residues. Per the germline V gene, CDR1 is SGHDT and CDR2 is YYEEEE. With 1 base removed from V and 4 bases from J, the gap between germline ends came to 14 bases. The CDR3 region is CASSLRENPIYGYTF. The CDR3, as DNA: TGTGCCAGCAGCTTGCGAGAAAATCCCATCTATGGCTACACCTTC.

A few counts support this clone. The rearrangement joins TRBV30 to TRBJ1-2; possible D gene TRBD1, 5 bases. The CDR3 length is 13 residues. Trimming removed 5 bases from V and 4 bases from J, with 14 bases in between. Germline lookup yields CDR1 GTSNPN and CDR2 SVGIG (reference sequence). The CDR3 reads CAWSSGGGYGYTF. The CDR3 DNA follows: TGTGCCTGGTCGTCAGGCGGGGGCTATGGCTACACCTTC.

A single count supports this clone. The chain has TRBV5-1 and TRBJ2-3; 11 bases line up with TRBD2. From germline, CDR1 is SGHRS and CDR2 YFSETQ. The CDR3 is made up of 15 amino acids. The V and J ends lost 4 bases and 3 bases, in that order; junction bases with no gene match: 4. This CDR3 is CASSPRTSGTDTQYF. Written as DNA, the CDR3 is TGCGCCAGCAGCCCTCGGACTAGCGGGACAGATACGCAGTATTTT.

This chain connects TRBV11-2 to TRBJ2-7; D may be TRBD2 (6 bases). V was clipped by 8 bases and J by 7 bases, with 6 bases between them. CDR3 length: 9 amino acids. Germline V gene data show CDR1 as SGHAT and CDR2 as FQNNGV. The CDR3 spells CASGREQYF. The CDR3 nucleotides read TGTGCCAGCGGGAGGGAGCAGTACTTC.

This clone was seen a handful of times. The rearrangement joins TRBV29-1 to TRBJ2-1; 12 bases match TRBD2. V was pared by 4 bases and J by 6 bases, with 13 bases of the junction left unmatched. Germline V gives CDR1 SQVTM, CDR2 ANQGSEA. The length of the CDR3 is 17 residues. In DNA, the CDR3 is TGCAGCGTTGTAGGGCTAGCGGGGGGGGAGTTTCGCAATGAGCAGTTCTTC. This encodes CSVVGLAGGEFRNEQFF.

The CDR3, as DNA: TGTGCCAGCAGCTTATTGGGGGGTAACACTGAAGCTTTCTTT. Its translation: CASSLLGGNTEAFF. V is TRBV11-3 and J is TRBJ1-1; the D gene is possibly TRBD1 (5 bases). V was pared by 2 bases and J by 2 bases, with 9 bases between. The germline gives CDR1 SGHNT, CDR2 YENEEA. The CDR3 contains 14 residues.

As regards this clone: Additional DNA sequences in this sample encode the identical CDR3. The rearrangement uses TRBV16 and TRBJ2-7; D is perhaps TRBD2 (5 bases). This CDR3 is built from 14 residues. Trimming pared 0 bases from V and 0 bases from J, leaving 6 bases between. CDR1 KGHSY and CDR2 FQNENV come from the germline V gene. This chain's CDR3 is CASSQSGSSYEQYF. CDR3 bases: TGTGCCAGCAGCCAATCGGGGAGCTCCTACGAGCAGTACTTC.

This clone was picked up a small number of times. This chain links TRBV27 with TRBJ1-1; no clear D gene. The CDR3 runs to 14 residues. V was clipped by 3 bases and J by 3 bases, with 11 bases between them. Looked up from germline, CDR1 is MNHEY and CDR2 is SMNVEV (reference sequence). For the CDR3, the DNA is TGTGCCAGCAGTTTGAGGGTTTGGGACACTGAAGCTTTCTTT. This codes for CASSLRVWDTEAFF.

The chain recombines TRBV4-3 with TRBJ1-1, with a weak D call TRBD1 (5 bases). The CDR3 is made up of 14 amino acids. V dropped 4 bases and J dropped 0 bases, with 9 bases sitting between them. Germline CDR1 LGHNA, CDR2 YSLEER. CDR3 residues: CASSLTGVNTEAFF. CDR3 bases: TGCGCCAGCAGCCTCACGGGGGTGAACACTGAAGCTTTCTTT.